Many counts were recorded for the clone carrying this TCR beta chain. The antigen remains undetermined. Trimming pared 5 bases from V and 8 bases from J, leaving 8 bases between. The CDR3 has 11 residues. Per germline, CDR1 LGHDT and CDR2 YNNKEL (reference sequence). The data were taken from a study of T-cell reconstitution after alpha-beta-depleted transplantation in children. General study points: Some patients owed their high day-60 TCRbeta diversity to surviving recipient T cells and thymic progenitors. After transplant, at about two months, alpha-beta T cells were reportedly derived from several hundred expanded graft clones. T-cell counts and diversity at one year following transplant were attributed mainly to newly produced T cells.

Unique molecular identifiers were used to barcode this TCRbeta library. Using its own MiXCR run on the PCR reads, TCRdb lists one record per CDR3 protein. The sample has approximately 170,000 distinct CDR3 sequences; 11% are singletons. The specimen was PBMCs, collected before TCRalphabeta/CD19-depleted stem cell transplant. The V and J genes are TRBV3-1 and TRBJ2-3; possible D gene TRBD2, 5 bases. The clonotype originates from a boy aged 2-15 years with acute myeloid leukemia, due to receive a stem cell transplant. Here the CDR3 reads CASSIEGTQYF. DNA for the CDR3: TGTGCCAGCAGCATCGAGGGTACGCAGTATTTT.